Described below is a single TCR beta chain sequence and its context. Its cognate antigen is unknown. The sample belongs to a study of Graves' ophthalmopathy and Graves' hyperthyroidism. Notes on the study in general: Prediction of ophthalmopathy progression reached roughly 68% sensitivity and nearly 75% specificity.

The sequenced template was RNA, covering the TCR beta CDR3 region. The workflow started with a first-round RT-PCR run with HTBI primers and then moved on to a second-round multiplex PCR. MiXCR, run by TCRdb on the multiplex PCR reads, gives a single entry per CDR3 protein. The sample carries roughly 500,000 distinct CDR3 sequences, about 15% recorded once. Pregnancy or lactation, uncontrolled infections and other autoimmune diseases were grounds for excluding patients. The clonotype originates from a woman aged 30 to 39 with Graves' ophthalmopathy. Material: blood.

The CDR3 region is CASSSTSGGHTGELFF. In nucleotides, the CDR3 is TGTGCCAGCTCATCGACTAGCGGGGGTCACACCGGGGAGCTGTTTTTT. This chain joins TRBV18 and TRBJ2-2; 12 nucleotides line up with TRBD2. The CDR3 runs to 16 residues. V was pared by 5 bases and J by 3 bases, with 4 bases of the junction left unmatched. CDR1 KGHSH and CDR2 LQKENI come from the germline V gene.